The clone carrying this T cell receptor (beta chain) qualifies as medium-sized. Its antigen is currently unknown. Paired alpha-beta TCRs of CD8+ T cells were analyzed by expanded emulsion RT-PCR. These data originate in a study of T cell repertoires in breast cancer. The V gene end was trimmed by 4 bases and the J gene end by 4 bases; junction bases not matched to a gene: 11. Germline V gene data show CDR1 as LGHNA and CDR2 as YNFKEQ. This CDR3 contains 17 residues. During the second nested PCR, blocking oligonucleotides suppressed genes that were not paired. TCRdb recomputed calls from the emulsion pairing reads with MiXCR, one row per CDR3 protein. The profile shows about 400 distinct CDR3 sequences, around 47% of them singletons. General study results and limits: Clone recovery by emulsion RT-PCR was skewed, so it was considered qualitative.

Sequencing was done on a sample of CD8+ T cells. The sequence derives from a pool of human donors with breast cancer or a healthy control (not recorded which). The V gene is TRBV4-2, the J gene TRBJ2-7; 12 bases align to TRBD2. The CDR3 sequence: CASSPILAGGINYEQYF. DNA for the CDR3: TGTGCCAGCAGCCCCATACTAGCGGGGGGCATCAATTACGAGCAGTACTTC.